These 22 T cell receptor beta chains were all obtained from the same sample, sequenced in a study of blood T cell repertoires in COVID-19. Method: immunoSEQ multiplex PCR; TCRdb's copy keeps in-frame clones and lacks some. The table shows a few hundred thousand clones, with nearly 90% occurring only once. Sequences were obtained from PBMCs or T cells enriched from blood (not recorded which). These receptors originate from a young man who had been exposed to COVID-19.

V and J are TRBV20-1 and TRBJ1-4; D gene uncertain. The CDR3 sequence is 11 residues long. V was trimmed by 6 bases and J by 16 bases, leaving 18 bases between them. Germline values: CDR1 DFQATT, CDR2 SNEGSKA (reference sequence). The CDR3 DNA reads TGCAGTGCCACCTACCCCCCCGTTCGGTTTTTT. Protein sequence: CSATYPPVRFF.

Many counts were recorded for this clone. The chain uses TRBV19 and TRBJ1-3; D may be TRBD1 (6 bases). The germline V and J ends were trimmed by 6 bases and 2 bases, with 14 bases remaining between them. The CDR3 has 15 amino acids. CDR1 is LNHDA and CDR2 is SQIVND in the germline V gene (reference sequence). CDR3 protein: CASRIQGSTGNTIYF. The CDR3 DNA follows: TGTGCCAGTAGGATACAGGGATCGACTGGAAACACCATATATTTT.

This clone appeared a single time. The rearrangement uses TRBV7-9 and TRBJ1-5, with 8 bases lining up with TRBD1. Unmatched junction bases numbered 7, after V lost 8 bases and J lost 7 bases. Germline values: CDR1 SEHNR, CDR2 FQNEAQ (reference sequence). The CDR3 runs to 13 residues. CDR3 protein: CASGQGPGQPQHF. CDR3 in DNA: TGTGCCAGCGGACAGGGCCCGGGACAGCCCCAGCATTTT. Complete variable domain (other parts from reference TRBV7-9 and TRBJ1-5): DTGVSQNPRHKITKRGQNVTFRCDPISEHNRLYWYRQTLGQGPEFLTYFQNEAQLEKSRLLSDRFSAERPKGSFSTLEIQRTEQGDSAMYLCASGQGPGQPQHFGDGTRLSIL.

The chain joins TRBV7-9 to TRBJ2-2; D might be TRBD1 (6 bases). The CDR3 length is 15 residues. The germline gives CDR1 SEHNR, CDR2 FQNEAQ (reference sequence). V was pared by 6 bases and J by 8 bases, with 19 bases between. The CDR3 protein is CASRHRTGLTGELFF. The DNA for the CDR3 is TGTGCCAGCAGGCATAGAACAGGGCTCACGGGGGAGCTGTTTTTT.

This chain links TRBV4-1 with TRBJ2-7; TRBD1 matches 7 bases. The CDR3 contains 17 residues. J was trimmed by 3 bases and V by 3 bases; bases with no gene match: 14. CDR1 is MGHRA, CDR2 YSYEKL, per germline. Here the CDR3 DNA reads TGCGCCAGCAGCCATCTACTAACTCGGACAGGAGACTACGAGCAGTACTTC. It translates to CASSHLLTRTGDYEQYF.

The gene calls are TRBV5-1 and TRBJ1-1, with 9 bases matching TRBD1. V lost 3 bases to trimming and J lost 1 base; unmatched junction nucleotides: 7. Germline V lookup: CDR1 SGHRS, CDR2 YFSETQ. The CDR3 length is 16 residues. CDR3 amino acids: CASSSLLGQGNTEAFF. The CDR3 bases are TGCGCCAGCAGCTCACTCCTGGGACAGGGGAACACTGAAGCTTTCTTT.

This clone came up once. The chain is built from TRBV5-1 and TRBJ1-3; D ambiguous. V was trimmed by 0 bases and J by 4 bases, leaving 8 bases between them. The CDR3 is 14 residues long. The V gene's germline CDR1 is SGHRS and CDR2 YFSETQ. The CDR3 region is CASSLGGPGNTIYF. The CDR3 DNA reads TGCGCCAGCAGCTTGGGAGGGCCCGGAAACACCATATATTTT.

The V and J genes are TRBV5-1 and TRBJ2-6; D is perhaps TRBD2 (7 bases). V was clipped by 0 bases and J by 2 bases, with 12 bases between them. The V gene's germline CDR1 is SGHRS and CDR2 YFSETQ. This CDR3 spans 17 amino acids. CDR3 amino acids: CASSLARGATGANVLTF. CDR3 nucleotides: TGCGCCAGCAGCTTGGCCCGGGGGGCTACTGGGGCCAACGTCCTGACTTTC. The whole variable domain, filled in from reference TRBV5-1 and TRBJ2-6, reads KAGVTQTPRYLIKTRGQQVTLSCSPISGHRSVSWYQQTPGQGLQFLFEYFSETQRNKGNFPGRFSGRQFSNSRSEMNVSTLELGDSALYLCASSLARGATGANVLTFGAGSRLTVL.

The rearrangement links TRBV11-3 to TRBJ2-3; D might be TRBD1 (5 bases). The CDR3 sequence is 15 residues long. Looked up from germline, CDR1 is SGHNT and CDR2 is YENEEA. V lost 5 bases and J 5 bases, leaving 17 bases between the germline ends. CDR3 loop: CASSQTGALGDTQYF. The CDR3 DNA sequence: TGTGCCAGCAGCCAAACAGGAGCCTTAGGAGATACGCAGTATTTT. Complete variable domain (other parts from reference TRBV11-3 and TRBJ2-3): EAGVVQSPRYKIIEKKQPVAFWCNPISGHNTLYWYLQNLGQGPELLIRYENEEAVDDSQLPKDRFSAERLKGVDSTLKIQPAELGDSAVYLCASSQTGALGDTQYFGPGTRLTVL.

V and J are TRBV4-2 and TRBJ2-2, with 12 bases aligning to TRBD2. This CDR3 is built from 18 residues. Germline V CDR1 and CDR2: LGHNA, YNFKEQ. The trim removed 0 bases at V and 4 bases at J, leaving 6 bases unmatched. CDR3 region: CASSQETSGGSPTGELFF. As DNA, the CDR3 is TGTGCCAGCAGCCAAGAAACTAGCGGGGGGTCCCCCACCGGGGAGCTGTTTTTT.

The rearrangement joins TRBV11-2 to TRBJ2-1; maybe TRBD1 (5 bases). V was cut by 5 bases and J by 9 bases, with 11 bases left in between. Germline CDR1 is SGHAT and CDR2 is FQNNGV. The length of the CDR3 is 12 residues. In DNA, the CDR3 is TGTGCCAGCAGCCCAACAGGATCTGAGCAGTTCTTC. Translated, it gives CASSPTGSEQFF.

This clone has only one observation. The V gene is TRBV3-1 (or the pseudogene TRBV3-2), the J gene TRBJ1-5; D unresolved. V lost 4 bases and J lost 1, with 2 bases in between. The CDR3 is made up of 12 amino acids. The V gene's germline CDR1 is LGHDT and CDR2 YNNKEL (reference sequence). CDR3 sequence reads: CASSLSNQPQHF. CDR3 sequence (DNA): TGTGCCAGCAGCCTAAGCAATCAGCCCCAGCATTTT.

This chain connects TRBV20-1 to TRBJ2-5, with D unresolved. The V and J ends lost 5 bases and 4 bases respectively, with 5 bases between them. This CDR3 region has 10 residues. Germline V gene data show CDR1 as DFQATT and CDR2 as SNEGSKA (reference sequence). For the CDR3, the DNA is TGCAGTGCTGAGGTAGAGACCCAGTACTTC. Amino acids: CSAEVETQYF.

This clone is a singleton in its sample. This chain uses TRBV3-1 (or the pseudogene TRBV3-2) with TRBJ1-2, with D uncertain. Germline-derived CDR1 and CDR2 are LGHDT and YNNKEL (reference sequence). V dropped 0 bases and J dropped 3 bases, with 11 bases sitting between them. The CDR3 covers 15 residues. CDR3 coding DNA: TGTGCCAGCAGCCAAGATCCAAAGACTTACTATGGCTACACCTTC. Amino acid sequence: CASSQDPKTYYGYTF.

V is TRBV2 and J is TRBJ1-1, with D uncertain. V was shortened by 3 bases and J by 1 base, with 9 bases between the two germline ends. The CDR3 is 14 residues long. Germline-derived CDR1 and CDR2 are SNHLY and FYNNEI. CDR3 coding DNA: TGTGCCAGCAGTGACGGGATGAGGAACACTGAAGCTTTCTTT. Translated: CASSDGMRNTEAFF.

This CDR3 is CASSLVVGRPSWDNEQFF. The CDR3 DNA reads as TGCGCCAGCAGCTTGGTTGTGGGGCGCCCCTCTTGGGACAATGAGCAGTTCTTC. The chain recombines TRBV5-1 with TRBJ2-1; maybe TRBD1 (5 bases). The CDR3 runs to 18 residues. Between the trimmed V and J ends, which lost 0 bases and 5 bases, there was a span of 21 bases. The germline CDR1 and CDR2 sequences are SGHRS and YFSETQ.

The genes are TRBV12-3 or TRBV12-4 and TRBJ1-2; perhaps TRBD1 as D (6 bases). The CDR3 loop spans 13 amino acids. Deletions cut 3 bases from V and 10 bases from J, with 15 bases between. The CDR3 here is CASSLDSLVSYTF. The CDR3 DNA sequence: TGTGCCAGCAGTTTGGACAGCCTTGTCTCCTACACCTTC.

The genes are TRBV30 and TRBJ1-5; D gene unclear. The V end lost 0 bases, the J end lost 0 bases, and 9 bases lay between the germline ends. Germline V gene data show CDR1 as GTSNPN and CDR2 as SVGIG (reference sequence). The length of the CDR3 is 15 residues. The CDR3 DNA reads TGTGCCTGGAGTGTTGGGCAGACTAGCAATCAGCCCCAGCATTTT. As protein: CAWSVGQTSNQPQHF.

V and J are TRBV19 and TRBJ2-4; D may be TRBD2 (7 bases). The CDR3 has 16 amino acids. From germline, CDR1 is LNHDA and CDR2 SQIVND (reference sequence). Between the trimmed V and J ends, which lost 5 bases and 6 bases, there was a span of 20 bases. The CDR3 reads CASSWVGGGHINIQYF. The DNA for the CDR3 is TGTGCCAGTAGTTGGGTTGGCGGGGGCCATATAAACATTCAGTACTTC.

V is TRBV7-2 and J is TRBJ2-1; no reliable D call. This CDR3 comprises 12 residues. Germline lookup yields CDR1 SGHTA and CDR2 FQGNSA. V lost 5 bases to trimming and J lost 6 bases, with 8 bases between them. CDR3 protein: CASSLPPNEQFF. CDR3 bases: TGTGCCAGCAGCCTCCCCCCCAATGAGCAGTTCTTC.

The J gene is TRBJ1-5, the V gene TRBV6-5; a possible D gene is TRBD1 (6 bases). Trimming pared 2 bases from V and 2 bases from J, leaving 7 bases between. The germline V gene has CDR1 MNHEY and CDR2 SVGAGI. The CDR3 extends over 14 amino acids. The CDR3 protein is CASSYGGGNQPQHF. In DNA, the CDR3 is TGTGCCAGCAGTTACGGGGGCGGCAATCAGCCCCAGCATTTT.

The chain links TRBV2 to TRBJ2-5, with TRBD2 matching 7 bases. This CDR3 region has 11 residues. The V segment lost 6 bases and the J segment 5 bases; nucleotides outside the gene matches: 0. Looked up from germline, CDR1 is SNHLY and CDR2 is FYNNEI. Written as DNA, the CDR3 is TGTGCCAGCAGACTAGCGGAGACCCAGTACTTC. This sequence encodes CASRLAETQYF.